These T cell receptor beta chains were read from a single sample in a study of post-analysis software for immune sequencing data. MiXCR, run by TCRdb on the PCR reads, gives a single entry per CDR3 protein. The top ten clones hold around 10% of a sample with some 450,000 distinct CDR3 sequences, less than 45% of them seen once. The sequenced sample consisted of blood. All receptors derive from a girl aged 10 to 17 with multiple sclerosis. Each CDR3 is given with its conserved first and last residue. The D gene is left open where the match is weak. Some rows have no size entry. The others give once, few or many, or a class for an expanded clone.

v_call: TRBV15
j_call: TRBJ2-7
clone_size: few
d_call: -
cdr3_nt: TGTGCCACCAGCTCTCCGTTGGACGGGGCTTACGAGCAGTACTTC
cdr3_aa: CATSSPLDGAYEQYF

v_call: TRBV12-3/TRBV12-4
j_call: TRBJ1-1
clone_size: many
d_call: -
cdr3_nt: TGTGCCAGCAGTCCCAGAGGGACTGAAGCTTTCTTT
cdr3_aa: CASSPRGTEAFF

v_call: TRBV28
j_call: TRBJ2-1
clone_size: -
d_call: -
cdr3_nt: TGTGCCAGCAGGGCGGCCAATGAGCAGTTCTTC
cdr3_aa: CASRAANEQFF

v_call: TRBV5-6
j_call: TRBJ2-7
clone_size: few
d_call: -
cdr3_nt: TGTGCCAGCAGCTTGAACGACGAGCAGTACTTC
cdr3_aa: CASSLNDEQYF

v_call: TRBV5-6
j_call: TRBJ1-1
clone_size: -
d_call: -
cdr3_nt: TGTGCCAGCAGCTTGTCTACGAAACTCATGAACACTGAAGCTTTCTTT
cdr3_aa: CASSLSTKLMNTEAFF

v_call: TRBV20-1
j_call: TRBJ1-2
clone_size: -
d_call: -
cdr3_nt: TGCAGTGCTTCTCCCCTCGGGTCCATTTCCGGGCAGGGTGTGACCTATGGCTACACCTTC
cdr3_aa: CSASPLGSISGQGVTYGYTF

v_call: TRBV9
j_call: TRBJ2-3
clone_size: -
d_call: -
cdr3_nt: TGTGCCAGCAGCTCCCTCTATAGGGGGGATTCTAGCACAGATACGCAGTATTTT
cdr3_aa: CASSSLYRGDSSTDTQYF

v_call: TRBV6-2/TRBV6-3
j_call: TRBJ2-3
clone_size: -
d_call: -
cdr3_nt: TGTGCCAGCAGTTTGGGCGGCCCTACGCAGTATTTT
cdr3_aa: CASSLGGPTQYF

v_call: TRBV5-1
j_call: TRBJ1-4
clone_size: -
d_call: TRBD1
cdr3_nt: TGCGCCAGCAGCTTGGATACAGGGGCAACTAATGAAAAACTGTTTTTT
cdr3_aa: CASSLDTGATNEKLFF

v_call: TRBV15
j_call: TRBJ1-5
clone_size: -
d_call: -
cdr3_nt: TGTGCCACCAGCAGTGGACTTCCGAATCAGCCCCAGCATTTT
cdr3_aa: CATSSGLPNQPQHF

v_call: TRBV6-2/TRBV6-3
j_call: TRBJ2-1
clone_size: -
d_call: -
cdr3_nt: TGTGCCAGCAGCCAGGGGAGGGACAGGTCTCGGGAGCAGTTCTTC
cdr3_aa: CASSQGRDRSREQFF

v_call: TRBV4-2
j_call: TRBJ2-7
clone_size: -
d_call: -
cdr3_nt: TGTGCCAGCAGCCAAGATCTTACGGAGGCCGAGCAGTACTTC
cdr3_aa: CASSQDLTEAEQYF

v_call: TRBV4-1
j_call: TRBJ2-6
clone_size: few
d_call: -
cdr3_nt: TGCGCCAGCAGCCACGCATCGGGGCAGGGAAAGAGCTCTGGGGCCAACGTCCTGACTTTC
cdr3_aa: CASSHASGQGKSSGANVLTF

v_call: TRBV7-3
j_call: TRBJ2-3
clone_size: few
d_call: TRBD2
cdr3_nt: TGTGCCAGCAGTCCTGGACTAGCGGGAGTATTAAATACGCAGTATTTT
cdr3_aa: CASSPGLAGVLNTQYF

v_call: TRBV6-1
j_call: TRBJ2-7
clone_size: many
d_call: -
cdr3_nt: TGTGCCAGCAGCCAGGGGAAAACCCCCTACGAGCAGTACTTC
cdr3_aa: CASSQGKTPYEQYF

v_call: TRBV19
j_call: TRBJ2-7
clone_size: -
d_call: -
cdr3_nt: TGTGCCAGTACGGAGGGGGGCTCCCCCTCCCACGAGCAGTACTTC
cdr3_aa: CASTEGGSPSHEQYF

v_call: TRBV5-1
j_call: TRBJ2-3
clone_size: once
d_call: TRBD2
cdr3_nt: TGCGCCAGCAGCGTGGGCTGGCGGGAGCTCACAGATACGCAGTATTTT
cdr3_aa: CASSVGWRELTDTQYF

v_call: TRBV28
j_call: TRBJ1-2
clone_size: few
d_call: TRBD1
cdr3_nt: TGTGCCAGCAGTTTAAGGACCGGAAGCATTCCAGACAGGGGCTATGGCTACACCTTC
cdr3_aa: CASSLRTGSIPDRGYGYTF

v_call: TRBV29-1
j_call: TRBJ2-5
clone_size: few
d_call: -
cdr3_nt: TGCAGCGTTAATTACAGGGCAGACCAAGAGACCCAGTACTTC
cdr3_aa: CSVNYRADQETQYF

v_call: TRBV6-5
j_call: TRBJ1-2
clone_size: few
d_call: TRBD1
cdr3_nt: TGTGCCAGCAGTTACGGACAGGGTGCCATCTATGGCTACACCTTC
cdr3_aa: CASSYGQGAIYGYTF

v_call: TRBV5-1
j_call: TRBJ2-7
clone_size: -
d_call: TRBD2
cdr3_nt: TGCGCCAGCAGCTTAATAGCGGGAGAAGCAAACGAGCAGTACTTC
cdr3_aa: CASSLIAGEANEQYF

v_call: TRBV20-1
j_call: TRBJ1-2
clone_size: many
d_call: -
cdr3_nt: TGCAGTGCTAGGAGCTCCGACGATGGCTACACCTTC
cdr3_aa: CSARSSDDGYTF

v_call: TRBV6-5
j_call: TRBJ1-2
clone_size: few
d_call: -
cdr3_nt: TGTGCCAGCAGCTCAACAGGATGGGGGATCTATGGCTACACCTTC
cdr3_aa: CASSSTGWGIYGYTF

v_call: TRBV14
j_call: TRBJ2-1
clone_size: -
d_call: -
cdr3_nt: TGTGCCAGCAGCCAGGAAAGTCACTGGGCTGAGCAGTTCTTC
cdr3_aa: CASSQESHWAEQFF

v_call: TRBV3-1
j_call: TRBJ2-1
clone_size: -
d_call: TRBD2
cdr3_nt: TGTGCCAGCAGCCAAGTAATTGAGTCGACGGGAGGGGAGCAGTTCTTC
cdr3_aa: CASSQVIESTGGEQFF

v_call: TRBV20-1
j_call: TRBJ1-2
clone_size: -
d_call: -
cdr3_nt: TGCAGTGCCCCGACTGAGAATTATGGCTACACCTTC
cdr3_aa: CSAPTENYGYTF

v_call: TRBV7-2
j_call: TRBJ2-7
clone_size: -
d_call: TRBD2
cdr3_nt: TGTGCCAGCAGCTCGAAAGGCGGACTAGCGACCACCTACGAGCAGTACTTC
cdr3_aa: CASSSKGGLATTYEQYF

v_call: TRBV5-1
j_call: TRBJ1-2
clone_size: -
d_call: TRBD1
cdr3_nt: TGCGCCAGCAGCATTGACAGGGGTTCGGATGGCTACACCTTC
cdr3_aa: CASSIDRGSDGYTF

v_call: TRBV9
j_call: TRBJ2-4
clone_size: -
d_call: -
cdr3_nt: TGTGCCAGCAGCCAAGGGGGGTTAAACATTCAGTACTTC
cdr3_aa: CASSQGGLNIQYF

v_call: TRBV5-1
j_call: TRBJ2-7
clone_size: few
d_call: TRBD1
cdr3_nt: TGCGCCAGCACAGGGACAGGGAGTCGCTACGAGCAGTACTTC
cdr3_aa: CASTGTGSRYEQYF

v_call: TRBV12-3/TRBV12-4
j_call: TRBJ1-5
clone_size: -
d_call: -
cdr3_nt: TGTGCCAGCAGTTTTCTGGATCAGCCCCAGCATTTT
cdr3_aa: CASSFLDQPQHF

v_call: TRBV6-5
j_call: TRBJ1-2
clone_size: -
d_call: TRBD1
cdr3_nt: TGTGCCAGCAGCACAGGGGCATATGGCTACACCTTC
cdr3_aa: CASSTGAYGYTF

v_call: TRBV15
j_call: TRBJ1-5
clone_size: few
d_call: -
cdr3_nt: TGTGCCACCGGGACCTATCAGCCCCAGCATTTT
cdr3_aa: CATGTYQPQHF

v_call: TRBV12-3/TRBV12-4
j_call: TRBJ2-1
clone_size: few
d_call: -
cdr3_nt: TGTGCCAGCACCTCTTACTTAGCCGGGAGTGGAAATGAGCAGTTCTTC
cdr3_aa: CASTSYLAGSGNEQFF

v_call: TRBV5-6
j_call: TRBJ2-1
clone_size: -
d_call: TRBD2
cdr3_nt: TGTGCCAGCAGCTCCGGACTAGCGGTCGGGGATGAGCAGTTCTTC
cdr3_aa: CASSSGLAVGDEQFF

v_call: TRBV7-2
j_call: TRBJ1-2
clone_size: -
d_call: -
cdr3_nt: TGTGCCAGCAGCCCCAGGGGATTCCACTATGGCTACACCTTC
cdr3_aa: CASSPRGFHYGYTF

v_call: TRBV28
j_call: TRBJ2-7
clone_size: -
d_call: -
cdr3_nt: TGTGCCAGCAGTTTCCGCGGGATGGCCTACGAGCAGTACTTC
cdr3_aa: CASSFRGMAYEQYF